The rows below give T cell receptor beta chains drawn from one sample of a study of blood T cell repertoires in COVID-19. Generated by immunoSEQ multiplex PCR, the TCRdb table keeps only in-frame clones and is missing some. The sample holds about 180,000 clones, approximately 80% seen once. The source material was PBMCs or T cells enriched from blood (not recorded which). The receptors come from a woman aged 45-59 years who had recovered from COVID-19. The CDR3 runs from the conserved cysteine through the conserved F or W. The order of the fields is V gene, J gene, D gene, clone size, CDR3 DNA, CDR3 protein. The D gene is left open where the match is weak. Some rows have no size entry. The others give once, few or many, or a class for an expanded clone.

TRBV2,TRBJ2-7,TRBD2,once,TGTGCCGGGAAATCCGGGACTAGCGGTTTCTACGAGCAGTACTTC,CAGKSGTSGFYEQYF
TRBV12-3/TRBV12-4,TRBJ2-5,TRBD2,many,TGTGCCAGCCTGGGGGACTACTCAGAGACCCAGTACTTC,CASLGDYSETQYF
TRBV6-5,TRBJ1-1,TRBD1,NA,TGTGCCAGCACCAGGGACAGGGTCTCTGAAGCTTTCTTT,CASTRDRVSEAFF
TRBV11-2,TRBJ2-7,TRBD2,NA,TGTGCCAGCAGCTTTAGCGGGAGTGGGTATTCCTACGAGCAGTACTTC,CASSFSGSGYSYEQYF
TRBV9,TRBJ2-3,TRBD2,NA,TGTGCCAGCAGCCCCCGGGGGGTTGCAGATACGCAGTATTTT,CASSPRGVADTQYF
TRBV23-1,TRBJ1-5,TRBD1,NA,TGCGCCAGCAGTCAAGGGGACAGACATAGCAATCAGCCCCAGCATTTT,CASSQGDRHSNQPQHF
TRBV9,TRBJ2-7,TRBD2,NA,TGTGCCAGCAGCGGACGACCGGGACTAGCGGGAGAGGTGCAGTACTTC,CASSGRPGLAGEVQYF
TRBV4-3,TRBJ2-1,TRBD2,once,TGCGCCAGCAGCCGAGTAGCGGGAGGAAACTACAATGAGCAGTTCTTC,CASSRVAGGNYNEQFF
TRBV6-5,TRBJ2-1,TRBD2,once,TGTGCCAGCAGGGGAGCGGGGGTCTACAATGAGCAGTTCTTC,CASRGAGVYNEQFF
TRBV20-1,TRBJ2-2,NA,NA,TGCAGTGCTAGTCGTGCCGGGAACACCGGGGAGCTGTTTTTT,CSASRAGNTGELFF
TRBV7-2,TRBJ1-1,TRBD1,NA,TGTGCCAGCAGTCAACAGGGGGCGGGCACTGAAGCTTTCTTT,CASSQQGAGTEAFF
TRBV9,TRBJ2-1,NA,NA,TGTGCCAGCAGCCCCCGTTTGGAGCGGTGGCAGAATGAGCAGTTCTTC,CASSPRLERWQNEQFF
TRBV3-1/TRBV3-2,TRBJ2-1,TRBD2,NA,TGTGCCAGCAGACACCTTGGACTAGCGAACAATGAGCAGTTCTTC,CASRHLGLANNEQFF
TRBV29-1,TRBJ1-6,TRBD1,NA,TGCAGCGTTGACTACCGGGACAGAACCTGTACGGGGGAATCACCCCTCCACTTT,CSVDYRDRTCTGESPLHF
TRBV18,TRBJ2-5,TRBD2,NA,TGTGCCAGCTCACCAGCTAGCGGGAGTCACGAGACCCAGTACTTC,CASSPASGSHETQYF
TRBV30,TRBJ2-3,TRBD1,few,TGTGCCTGGAGGGACAGGGGGGCCCACACAGATACGCAGTATTTT,CAWRDRGAHTDTQYF
TRBV5-4,TRBJ2-7,TRBD1,NA,TGTGCCAGCAGCGCGGGGACAGGGTCGTCCTACGAGCAGTACTTC,CASSAGTGSSYEQYF
TRBV6-4,TRBJ2-3,NA,NA,TGTGCCAGCAGGGAACAGGACTACGTCGATACGCAGTATTTT,CASREQDYVDTQYF
TRBV3-1/TRBV3-2,TRBJ2-3,TRBD2,NA,TGTGCCAGCAGCCAAGATCTTGGACTAGCGGGCACAGATACGCAGTATTTT,CASSQDLGLAGTDTQYF
TRBV7-2,TRBJ2-1,TRBD2,NA,TGTGCCAGCAGCTATCGGGTAGCGGGGTTCAATGAGCAGTTCTTC,CASSYRVAGFNEQFF
TRBV24-1,TRBJ2-1,NA,NA,TGTGCCACCAGCGGGATCGGTGAGCAGTTCTTC,CATSGIGEQFF
TRBV15,TRBJ1-1,NA,NA,TGTGCCACCAGCAGAGGGGGGAACAGGGCGAACACTGAAGCTTTCTTT,CATSRGGNRANTEAFF
TRBV5-8,TRBJ2-7,TRBD1,NA,TGTGCCAGCAGCCTGGGACAGCAGACCTACGAGCAGTACTTC,CASSLGQQTYEQYF
TRBV7-9,TRBJ2-6,NA,NA,TGTGCCAGCAGCCGAGGTGGGGCCAACGTCCTGACTTTC,CASSRGGANVLTF
TRBV6-2/TRBV6-3,TRBJ2-7,NA,NA,TGTGCCAGCAGTCGAGCGTACACGAACTACGAGCAGTACTTC,CASSRAYTNYEQYF
TRBV5-5,TRBJ1-2,NA,NA,TGTGCCAGCAGCTTGGAGGGGTATGGCTACACCTTC,CASSLEGYGYTF
TRBV6-1,TRBJ2-1,TRBD2,NA,TGTGCCAGCAGTGAACCGGGACTAGCGGGAGTCCATGAGCAGTTCTTC,CASSEPGLAGVHEQFF
TRBV6-6,TRBJ2-2,NA,NA,TGTGCCAGCAGAACAGGGGGGGTCACCGGGGAGCTGTTTTTT,CASRTGGVTGELFF
TRBV6-5,TRBJ2-5,TRBD2,NA,TGTGCCAGCAGTTACTCCCCCCTGGGAGGGGAGACCCAGTACTTC,CASSYSPLGGETQYF
TRBV10-3,TRBJ2-1,TRBD2,NA,TGTGCCATCAGTAGGGCTAGCGGATACAATGAGCAGTTCTTC,CAISRASGYNEQFF
TRBV5-1,TRBJ2-3,TRBD1,few,TGCGCCAGCGGCATGGGACAGGGTCTTTCAGATACGCAGTATTTT,CASGMGQGLSDTQYF
TRBV28,TRBJ2-7,NA,few,TGTGCCAGCAGTTTAACGGTTTACGAGCAGTACTTC,CASSLTVYEQYF
TRBV2,TRBJ2-7,NA,many,TGTGCCAGCAGCCCCTGGGGAGGGGGAGGCGAGCAGTACTTC,CASSPWGGGGEQYF